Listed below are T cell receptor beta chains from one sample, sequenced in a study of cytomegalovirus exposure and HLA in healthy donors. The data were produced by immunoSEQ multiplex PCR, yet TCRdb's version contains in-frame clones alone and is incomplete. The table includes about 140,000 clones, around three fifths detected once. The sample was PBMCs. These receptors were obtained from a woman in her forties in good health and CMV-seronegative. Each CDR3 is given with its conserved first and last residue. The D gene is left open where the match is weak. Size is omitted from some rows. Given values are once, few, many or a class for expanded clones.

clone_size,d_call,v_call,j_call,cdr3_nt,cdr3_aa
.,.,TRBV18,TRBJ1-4,TGTGCCAGCTCACCACCCAACCGGGTCATAACTAATGAAAAACTGTTTTTT,CASSPPNRVITNEKLFF
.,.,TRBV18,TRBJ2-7,TGTGCCAGCTCAAGCGTTGGCTACGAGCAGTACTTC,CASSSVGYEQYF
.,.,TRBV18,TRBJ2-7,TGTGCCAGCTCACCCCCACAAAGACCACACAGAGCCTACGAGCAGTACTTC,CASSPPQRPHRAYEQYF
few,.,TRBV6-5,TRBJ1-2,TGTGCCAGCAGTTACTCTGTCGGGAAGAGGGCCTACACCTTC,CASSYSVGKRAYTF
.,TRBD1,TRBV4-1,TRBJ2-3,TGCGCCAGCAGCCAAGGACAGGGGGGCGGGGCAGATACGCAGTATTTT,CASSQGQGGGADTQYF
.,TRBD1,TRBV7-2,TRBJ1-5,TGTGCCAGCAGCTCGGGGACAGGGATCAATCAGCCCCAGCATTTT,CASSSGTGINQPQHF
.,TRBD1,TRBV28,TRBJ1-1,TGTGCCAGCAGTTTACCACAGGGGGCTAGGACTGAAGCTTTCTTT,CASSLPQGARTEAFF
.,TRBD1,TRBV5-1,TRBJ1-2,TGCGCCAGCAGCTTGTCAAAGGGGGCCGTCTATGGCTACACCTTC,CASSLSKGAVYGYTF
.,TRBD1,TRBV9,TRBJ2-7,TGTGCCAGCAGCGTAGGGCAGGGGGCAACCCACGAGCAGTACTTC,CASSVGQGATHEQYF
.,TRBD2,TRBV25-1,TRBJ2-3,TGTGCCAGCAGGGGACCTAGCGGGAGCACAGATACGCAGTATTTT,CASRGPSGSTDTQYF
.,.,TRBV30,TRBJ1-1,TGTGCCTGGGGACAGATGAACACTGAAGCTTTCTTT,CAWGQMNTEAFF
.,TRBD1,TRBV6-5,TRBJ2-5,TGTGCCAGCAGTTACTCGACAGGGGGAGAGACCCAGTACTTC,CASSYSTGGETQYF
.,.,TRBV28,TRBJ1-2,TGTGCCAGCAGTTTATCGGCCGTAATTGGAGGTGGTACTGGCTACACCTTC,CASSLSAVIGGGTGYTF
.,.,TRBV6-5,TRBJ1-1,TGTGCCAGCGTTCAGAGTCGGGGAGGACCCACTGAAGCTTTCTTT,CASVQSRGGPTEAFF
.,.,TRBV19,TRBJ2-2,TGTGCCAGTAGTCCCAGGGAGAACACCGGGGAGCTGTTTTTT,CASSPRENTGELFF
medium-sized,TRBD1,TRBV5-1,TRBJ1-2,TGCGCCAGCAGCTTGGCAGGGACAGGGGGAGAGGGCTACACCTTC,CASSLAGTGGEGYTF
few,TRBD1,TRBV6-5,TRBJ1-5,TGTGCCAGCAGTAGGACAGGGAGCAATCAGCCCCAGCATTTT,CASSRTGSNQPQHF
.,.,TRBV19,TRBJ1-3,TGTGCCAGTAACGGCGGCACTGGAAACACCATATATTTT,CASNGGTGNTIYF
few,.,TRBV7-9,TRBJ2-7,TGTGCCAGCAGCTTAGCGCCGGGACACTTGTCCTACGAGCAGTACTTC,CASSLAPGHLSYEQYF
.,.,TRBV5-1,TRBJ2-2,TGCGCCAGCAGTCTTACTAGCAGCAACACCGGGGAGCTGTTTTTT,CASSLTSSNTGELFF
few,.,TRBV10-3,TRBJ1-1,TGTGCCATCACCGGTGGGGCAGGACGGAACACTGAAGCTTTCTTT,CAITGGAGRNTEAFF
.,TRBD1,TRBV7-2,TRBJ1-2,TGTGCCAGCCCACTTCCGGGACAGGGGGCATCTGGCTACACCTTC,CASPLPGQGASGYTF